Each of the 21 T cell receptor beta chains below was sequenced from the same sample in a study of blood T cell repertoires in COVID-19. The data were produced by immunoSEQ multiplex PCR, yet TCRdb's version contains in-frame clones alone and is incomplete. The data hold 400,000 to 550,000 clones, with approximately 90% observed a single time. Sequenced: PBMCs or T cells enriched from blood (not recorded which). The receptors were sampled from a woman younger than 35 with acute COVID-19.

The chain recombines TRBV7-6 with TRBJ1-6; 7 bases fit TRBD1. Germline CDR1 reads SGHVS; CDR2 reads FNYEAQ. The CDR3 spans 15 residues. V was clipped by 1 base and J by 9 bases; unmatched bases: 6. The CDR3 coding sequence is TGTGCCAGCAGCTTAGAGACAGGGAGGAGTTCACCCCTCCACTTT. As protein: CASSLETGRSSPLHF. Full variable domain (missing parts from reference TRBV7-6 and TRBJ1-6): GAGVSQSPRYKVTKRGQDVALRCDPISGHVSLYWYRQALGQGPEFLTYFNYEAQQDKSGLPNDRFSAERPEGSISTLTIQRTEQRDSAMYRCASSLETGRSSPLHFGNGTRLTVT.

The rearrangement uses TRBV28 and TRBJ1-5; possible D gene TRBD1, 6 bases. This CDR3 has 15 residues. The V end was cut by 3 bases, the J end by 3 bases, with 12 bases between. Germline V gene lookup returns CDR1 MDHEN and CDR2 SYDVKM. The CDR3 DNA sequence: TGTGCCAGCAGTTTTTCCGGACAGACCAATCAGCCCCAGCATTTT. Translating gives CASSFSGQTNQPQHF.

This clone appeared a single time. The rearrangement uses TRBV25-1 and TRBJ1-6; no definite D call. The V and J ends lost 2 bases and 4 bases respectively, with 6 bases between them. Per the germline V gene, CDR1 is MGHDK and CDR2 is SYGVNS. This CDR3 region has 14 residues. The CDR3 here is CASSERAYNSPLHF. The CDR3 DNA reads as TGTGCCAGCAGTGAACGCGCATATAATTCACCCCTCCACTTT. The whole variable domain, remainder taken from reference TRBV25-1 and TRBJ1-6, is EADIYQTPRYLVIGTGKKITLECSQTMGHDKMYWYQQDPGMELHLIHYSYGVNSTEKGDLSSESTVSRIRTEHFPLTLESARPSHTSQYLCASSERAYNSPLHFGNGTRLTVT.

This sequence joins TRBV5-8 and TRBJ2-1; D is uncertain. With 4 bases removed from V and 6 bases from J, the gap between germline ends came to 20 bases. Germline V gene data show CDR1 as SGHTS and CDR2 as YDEGEE. The CDR3 runs to 16 residues. CDR3 sequence reads: CASSPSTARSTNEQFF. The CDR3 region has the DNA TGTGCCAGCAGCCCGTCGACTGCTAGGTCCACCAATGAGCAGTTCTTC.

This rearrangement joins TRBV30 to TRBJ2-1; D possibly corresponds to TRBD1 (6 bases). Germline loops: CDR1 GTSNPN, CDR2 SVGIG (reference sequence). This CDR3 has 14 amino acids. The V gene lost 2 bases and the J gene lost 3 bases, with 11 bases spanning the gap. CDR3 in amino acids: CAWSRGTVYNEQFF. The CDR3 bases are TGTGCCTGGAGTAGGGGGACGGTCTACAATGAGCAGTTCTTC. Filled out from reference TRBV30 and TRBJ2-1, the complete variable domain reads SQTIHQWPATLVQPVGSPLSLECTVEGTSNPNLYWYRQAAGRGLQLLFYSVGIGQISSEVPQNLSASRPQDRQFILSSKKLLLSDSGFYLCAWSRGTVYNEQFFGPGTRLTVL.

This clone appeared once. This chain joins TRBV25-1 and TRBJ1-1; D perhaps matches TRBD1 (6 bases). Germline V CDR1 and CDR2: MGHDK, SYGVNS. Deletions cut 10 bases from V and 4 bases from J, with 16 bases between. CDR3 length: 13 residues. The CDR3 loop is CATRRGLGTEAFF. The CDR3 DNA sequence: TGTGCCACCCGAAGGGGGTTGGGCACTGAAGCTTTCTTT.

The chain uses TRBV7-7 and TRBJ2-3, with a tentative D call TRBD1 (6 bases). The germline V gene encodes CDR1 SSHAT and CDR2 FNYEAQ (reference sequence). Trimming removed 5 bases at V and 5 bases at J, with 11 bases between. The CDR3 is 13 amino acids. The CDR3 region has the DNA TGTGCCAGCAGCCGCAGGGGTGAAGATACGCAGTATTTT. Protein: CASSRRGEDTQYF. The full variable domain, in which reference TRBV7-7 and TRBJ2-3 provide the parts outside the CDR3, is GAGVSQSPRYKVTKRGQDVTLRCDPISSHATLYWYQQALGQGPEFLTYFNYEAQPDKSGLPSDRFSAERPEGSISTLTIQRTEQRDSAMYRCASSRRGEDTQYFGPGTRLTVL.

The chain joins TRBV9 to TRBJ1-2; D is undetermined. This CDR3 spans 14 amino acids. Trimming left V 0 bases short and J 2 bases short, with 8 bases between. Germline CDR1 SGDLS, CDR2 YYNGEE. In DNA, the CDR3 is TGTGCCAGCAGCGTAGGAGGGTACAACTATGGCTACACCTTC. Its protein is CASSVGGYNYGYTF.

The rearrangement uses TRBV7-7 and TRBJ2-1, with D unresolved. This CDR3 region has 12 residues. The germline V gene encodes CDR1 SSHAT and CDR2 FNYEAQ (reference sequence). V lost 5 bases to trimming and J lost 6 bases, with 8 bases between them. CDR3 region: CASSPNINEQFF. For the CDR3, the DNA is TGTGCCAGCAGCCCGAACATCAATGAGCAGTTCTTC.

The chain's CDR3 is CASSPDLAGGIEQYF. The CDR3 DNA follows: TGTGCCAGCAGCCCTGACCTAGCGGGAGGGATCGAGCAGTACTTC. The chain combines TRBV28 with TRBJ2-7; 12 bases match TRBD2. The CDR3 is 15 residues long. V lost 6 bases and J lost 6; bases outside the gene matches: 9. CDR1 and CDR2 (germline): MDHEN, SYDVKM.

This clone showed up just once. The chain recombines TRBV24-1 with TRBJ2-1, with unresolved D. Trimming took 5 bases from V and 8 from J, leaving 6 bases between them. Looked up from germline, CDR1 is KGHDR and CDR2 is SFDVKD. This CDR3 has 11 amino acids. The CDR3 DNA reads TGTGCCACCAGTGCCCGGGATGAGCAGTTCTTC. Its protein product is CATSARDEQFF.

The chain recombines TRBV15 with TRBJ1-4; 7 nucleotides align to TRBD1. The CDR3 length is 14 residues. The ends lost 6 bases at V and 5 bases at J; junction bases unmatched: 6. Germline V gives CDR1 LNHNV, CDR2 YYDKDF (reference sequence). The CDR3 is CATRRGTVNEKLFF. In DNA form, the CDR3 reads TGTGCCACCAGGCGCGGGACAGTAAATGAAAAACTGTTTTTT. The full variable domain, rest sourced from reference TRBV15 and TRBJ1-4, is DAMVIQNPRYQVTQFGKPVTLSCSQTLNHNVMYWYQQKSSQAPKLLFHYYDKDFNNEADTPDNFQSRRPNTSFCFLDIRSPGLGDTAMYLCATRRGTVNEKLFFGSGTQLSVL.

This clone has a single count. The chain links TRBV3-1 (or the pseudogene TRBV3-2) to TRBJ2-7; D gene ambiguous. The V and J ends lost 5 bases and 7 bases respectively, with 12 bases between them. CDR1 and CDR2 from the germline V gene are LGHDT and YNNKEL (reference sequence). CDR3 length equals 12 residues. For the CDR3, the DNA is TGTGCCAGCAGCACTCGCCCTCGGGAGCAGTACTTC. Residues: CASSTRPREQYF.

The chain recombines TRBV15 with TRBJ2-2, with D uncertain. The germline V gene has CDR1 LNHNV and CDR2 YYDKDF (reference sequence). V lost 0 bases to trimming and J lost 7 bases, with 12 bases between them. This CDR3 is built from 15 residues. The CDR3 region has the DNA TGTGCCACCAGCAGAGAGGCCCAGGTGGGCGGGGAGCTGTTTTTT. This sequence encodes CATSREAQVGGELFF.

The chain joins TRBV3-1 (or the pseudogene TRBV3-2) to TRBJ1-1, with 9 bases fitting TRBD1. Trimming at V came to 1 base and at J to 5 bases, leaving 5 bases not matched to a gene. This CDR3 has 15 amino acids. Germline loops: CDR1 LGHDT, CDR2 YNNKEL (reference sequence). CDR3 region: CASSQGGQGKTEAFF. The DNA of the CDR3 is TGTGCCAGCAGCCAAGGGGGACAGGGAAAGACTGAAGCTTTCTTT.

V usage is TRBV11-2 and J usage is TRBJ1-1, with TRBD1 matching 12 bases. This CDR3 has 17 amino acids. Germline assignment: CDR1 SGHAT and CDR2 FQNNGV. Germline trimming cut 2 bases from V and 4 bases from J; bases unmatched to any gene: 8. CDR3 sequence: CASSLFGTGGEGTEAFF. The DNA of the CDR3 is TGTGCCAGCAGCTTATTCGGGACAGGGGGCGAGGGCACTGAAGCTTTCTTT.

This chain connects TRBV5-8 to TRBJ1-1, with a possible D match to TRBD1 (6 bases). V was shortened by 0 bases and J by 0 bases, with 15 bases between the two germline ends. Looked up from germline, CDR1 is SGHTS and CDR2 is YDEGEE. The CDR3 loop spans 17 amino acids. CDR3 loop: CASSLGSQGMVNTEAFF. CDR3 in DNA: TGTGCCAGCAGCTTGGGGTCTCAGGGGATGGTGAACACTGAAGCTTTCTTT. Variable domain in full (rest from reference TRBV5-8 and TRBJ1-1): EAGVTQSPTHLIKTRGQQATLRCSPISGHTSVYWYQQALGLGLQFLLWYDEGEERNRGNFPPRFSGRQFPNYSSELNVNALELEDSALYLCASSLGSQGMVNTEAFFGQGTRLTVV.

The rearrangement links TRBV7-9 to TRBJ2-7; 8 bases match TRBD1. The germline V gene has CDR1 SEHNR and CDR2 FQNEAQ (reference sequence). The CDR3 covers 14 residues. V dropped 5 bases and J dropped 7; count of bases not matched to a gene: 10. Here the CDR3 DNA reads TGTGCCAGCAGCGGTCAGGGGGCCGTTTGGGAGCAGTACTTC. It codes for CASSGQGAVWEQYF. Full variable domain (missing parts from reference TRBV7-9 and TRBJ2-7): DTGVSQNPRHKITKRGQNVTFRCDPISEHNRLYWYRQTLGQGPEFLTYFQNEAQLEKSRLLSDRFSAERPKGSFSTLEIQRTEQGDSAMYLCASSGQGAVWEQYFGPGTRLTVT.

V is TRBV6-5 and J is TRBJ2-5, with TRBD2 identical over 9 bases. The CDR3 loop spans 15 amino acids. CDR1 is MNHEY, CDR2 SVGAGI, per germline. Trimming at V came to 3 bases and at J to 0 bases, leaving 2 bases not matched to a gene. This CDR3 is CASSYLAGNQETQYF. The CDR3 bases are TGTGCCAGCAGTTATCTAGCGGGGAACCAAGAGACCCAGTACTTC.

V and J are TRBV3-1 (or the pseudogene TRBV3-2) and TRBJ2-3; 7 bases are shared with TRBD2. With V trimmed by 0 bases and J by 0 bases, 6 bases remained unmatched. The CDR3 has 17 amino acids. Germline assignment: CDR1 LGHDT and CDR2 YNNKEL (reference sequence). DNA for the CDR3: TGTGCCAGCAGCCAAGATGTGTCTAGCGGTAGCACAGATACGCAGTATTTT. Amino acids: CASSQDVSSGSTDTQYF.

The chain employs TRBV18 and TRBJ2-7; 8 bases are a match to TRBD1. Germline V CDR1 and CDR2: KGHSH, LQKENI. The CDR3 totals 14 residues. Trimming at V came to 3 bases and at J to 6 bases, leaving 7 bases not matched to a gene. DNA for the CDR3: TGTGCCAGCTCACCGGACAGGGCATTTCGCGAGCAGTACTTC. Encoded protein: CASSPDRAFREQYF.